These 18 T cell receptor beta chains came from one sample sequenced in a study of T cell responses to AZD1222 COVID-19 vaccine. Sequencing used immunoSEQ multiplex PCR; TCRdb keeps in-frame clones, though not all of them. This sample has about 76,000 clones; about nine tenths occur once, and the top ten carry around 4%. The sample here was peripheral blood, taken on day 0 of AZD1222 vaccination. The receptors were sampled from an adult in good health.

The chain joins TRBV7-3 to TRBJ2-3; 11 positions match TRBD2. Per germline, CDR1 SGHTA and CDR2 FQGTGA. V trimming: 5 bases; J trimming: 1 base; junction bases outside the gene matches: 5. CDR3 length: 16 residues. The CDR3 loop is CASSPGTSGGTDTQYF. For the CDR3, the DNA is TGTGCCAGCAGCCCAGGGACTAGCGGTGGCACAGATACGCAGTATTTT.

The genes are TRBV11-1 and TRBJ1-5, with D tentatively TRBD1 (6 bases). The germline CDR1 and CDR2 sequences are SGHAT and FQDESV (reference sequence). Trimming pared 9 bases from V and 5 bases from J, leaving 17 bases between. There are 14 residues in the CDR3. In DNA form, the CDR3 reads TGTGCCAGACCCCCAGGACAGCGGGATCAGCCCCAGCATTTT. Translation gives CARPPGQRDQPQHF.

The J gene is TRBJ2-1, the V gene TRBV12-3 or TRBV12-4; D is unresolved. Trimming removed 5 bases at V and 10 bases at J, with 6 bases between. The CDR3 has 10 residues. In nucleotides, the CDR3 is TGTGCCAGCAGTGATCGGGAGCAGTTCTTC. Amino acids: CASSDREQFF.

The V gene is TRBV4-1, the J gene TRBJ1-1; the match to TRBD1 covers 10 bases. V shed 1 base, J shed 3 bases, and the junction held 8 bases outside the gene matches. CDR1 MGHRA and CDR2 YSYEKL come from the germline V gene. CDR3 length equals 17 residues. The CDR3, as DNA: TGCGCCAGCAGCCAAGTTAGGGGACAGGGGCAGGACACTGAAGCTTTCTTT. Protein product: CASSQVRGQGQDTEAFF.

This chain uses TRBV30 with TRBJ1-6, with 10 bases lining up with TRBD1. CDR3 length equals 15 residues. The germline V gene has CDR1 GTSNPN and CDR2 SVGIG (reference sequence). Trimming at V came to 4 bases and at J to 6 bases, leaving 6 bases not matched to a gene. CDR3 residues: CAWNRQGAINSPLHF. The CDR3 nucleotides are TGTGCCTGGAATAGACAGGGGGCGATTAATTCACCCCTCCACTTT. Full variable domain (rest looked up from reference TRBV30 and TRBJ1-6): SQTIHQWPATLVQPVGSPLSLECTVEGTSNPNLYWYRQAAGRGLQLLFYSVGIGQISSEVPQNLSASRPQDRQFILSSKKLLLSDSGFYLCAWNRQGAINSPLHFGNGTRLTVT.

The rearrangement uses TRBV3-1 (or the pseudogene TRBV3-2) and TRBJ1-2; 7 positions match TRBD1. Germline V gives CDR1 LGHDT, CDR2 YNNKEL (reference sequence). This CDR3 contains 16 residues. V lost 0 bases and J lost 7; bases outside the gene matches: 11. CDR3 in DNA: TGTGCCAGCAGCCAAGAACCCGGGACAGTTCTAGGTGGCTACACCTTC. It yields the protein CASSQEPGTVLGGYTF.

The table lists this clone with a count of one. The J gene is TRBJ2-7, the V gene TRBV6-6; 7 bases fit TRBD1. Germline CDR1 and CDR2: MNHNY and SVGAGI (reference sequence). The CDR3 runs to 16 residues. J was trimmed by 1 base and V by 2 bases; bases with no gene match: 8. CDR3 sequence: CASSYPPGQRSYEQYF. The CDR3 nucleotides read TGTGCCAGCAGTTACCCACCGGGACAGAGATCCTACGAGCAGTACTTC.

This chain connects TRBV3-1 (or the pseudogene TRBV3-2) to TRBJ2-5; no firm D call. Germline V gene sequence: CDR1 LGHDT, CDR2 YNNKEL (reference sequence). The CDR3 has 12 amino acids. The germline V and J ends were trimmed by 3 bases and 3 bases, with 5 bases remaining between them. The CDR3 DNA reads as TGTGCCAGCAGCCATGCTAAAGAGACCCAGTACTTC. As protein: CASSHAKETQYF.

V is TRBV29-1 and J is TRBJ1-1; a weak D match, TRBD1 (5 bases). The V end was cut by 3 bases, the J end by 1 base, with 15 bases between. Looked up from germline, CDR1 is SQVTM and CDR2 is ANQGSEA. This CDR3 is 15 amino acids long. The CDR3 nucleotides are TGCAGCGTTGATGTAGGGACCTCCAAGAACACTGAAGCTTTCTTT. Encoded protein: CSVDVGTSKNTEAFF.

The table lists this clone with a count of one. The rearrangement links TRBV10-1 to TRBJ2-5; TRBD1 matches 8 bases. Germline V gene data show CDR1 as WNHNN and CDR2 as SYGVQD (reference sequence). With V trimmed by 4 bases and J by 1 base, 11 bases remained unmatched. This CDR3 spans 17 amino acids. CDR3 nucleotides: TGCGCCAGCAGTGGGATGCCCCAAGACAGGGGCCAAGAGACCCAGTACTTC. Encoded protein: CASSGMPQDRGQETQYF.

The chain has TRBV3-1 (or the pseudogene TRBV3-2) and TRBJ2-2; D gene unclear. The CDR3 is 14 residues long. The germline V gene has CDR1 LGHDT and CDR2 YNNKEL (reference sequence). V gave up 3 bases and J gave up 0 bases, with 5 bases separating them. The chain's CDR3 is CASSQNTNTGELFF. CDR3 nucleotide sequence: TGTGCCAGCAGCCAGAATACGAACACCGGGGAGCTGTTTTTT.

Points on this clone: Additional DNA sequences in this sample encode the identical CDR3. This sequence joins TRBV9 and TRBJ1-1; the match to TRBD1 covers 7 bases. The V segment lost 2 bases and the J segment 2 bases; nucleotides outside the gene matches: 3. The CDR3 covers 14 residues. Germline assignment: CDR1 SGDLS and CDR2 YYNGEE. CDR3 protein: CASSVTGSNTEAFF. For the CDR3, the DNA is TGTGCCAGCAGCGTGACAGGGTCTAACACTGAAGCTTTCTTT.

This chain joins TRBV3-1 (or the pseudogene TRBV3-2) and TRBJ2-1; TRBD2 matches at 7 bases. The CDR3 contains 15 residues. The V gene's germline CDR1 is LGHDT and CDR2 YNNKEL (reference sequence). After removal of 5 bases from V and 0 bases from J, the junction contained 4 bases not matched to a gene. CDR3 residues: CASSGGLGSYNEQFF. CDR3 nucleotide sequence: TGTGCCAGCAGCGGCGGACTAGGCTCCTACAATGAGCAGTTCTTC.

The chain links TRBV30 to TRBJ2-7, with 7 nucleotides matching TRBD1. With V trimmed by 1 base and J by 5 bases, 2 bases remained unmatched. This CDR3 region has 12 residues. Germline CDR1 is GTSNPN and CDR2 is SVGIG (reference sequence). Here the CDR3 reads CAWSADRDEQYF. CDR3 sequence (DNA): TGTGCCTGGAGTGCCGACAGGGACGAGCAGTACTTC.

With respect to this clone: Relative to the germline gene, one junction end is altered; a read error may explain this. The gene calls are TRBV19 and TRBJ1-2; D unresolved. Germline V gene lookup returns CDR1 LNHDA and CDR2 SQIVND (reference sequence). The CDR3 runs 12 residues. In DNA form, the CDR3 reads TGTGCCAGTAGAATAGAAAGGGATGGCTACACCTTC. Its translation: CASRIERDGYTF.

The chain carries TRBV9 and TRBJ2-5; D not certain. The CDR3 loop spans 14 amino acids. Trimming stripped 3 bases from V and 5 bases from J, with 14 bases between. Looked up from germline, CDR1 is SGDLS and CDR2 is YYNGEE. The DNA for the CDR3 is TGTGCCAGCAGCGCGGAGATCGATAGGGAGACCCAGTACTTC. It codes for CASSAEIDRETQYF.

The CDR3 sequence is CASSLLGARNQPQHF. The CDR3 DNA is TGTGCCAGCAGCTTATTAGGGGCGCGCAATCAGCCCCAGCATTTT. The genes are TRBV7-8 and TRBJ1-5; D may be TRBD1 (5 bases). V was shortened by 2 bases and J by 2 bases, with 10 bases between the two germline ends. The germline gives CDR1 SGHVS, CDR2 FQNEAQ. This CDR3 spans 15 amino acids.

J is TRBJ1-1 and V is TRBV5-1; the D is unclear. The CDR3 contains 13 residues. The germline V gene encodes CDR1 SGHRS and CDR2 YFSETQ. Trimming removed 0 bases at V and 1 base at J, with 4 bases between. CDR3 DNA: TGCGCCAGCAGCTTGGAGTGGAACACTGAAGCTTTCTTT. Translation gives CASSLEWNTEAFF.